This TCR beta chain was sequenced in a study of Graves' ophthalmopathy and Graves' hyperthyroidism. For repertoire sequencing, the TCR beta CDR3 regions were amplified from RNA transcripts. HTBI primers were employed in first-round RT-PCR, then a second-round multiplex PCR followed. TCRdb independently ran MiXCR on the multiplex PCR reads; one entry per CDR3 protein. This repertoire shows about 620,000 distinct CDR3 sequences, 22% found once; its top ten account for around 6.5%. The V and J ends lost 4 bases and 2 bases respectively, with 8 bases between them. The CDR3 covers 13 residues. CDR1 and CDR2 from the germline V gene are MGHDK and SYGVNS. This clonotype has at least ten counts.

The chain employs TRBV25-1 and TRBJ1-1; D gene ambiguous. The sequence was obtained from a young woman with stable Graves' hyperthyroidism. Some clones in this sample may be carry-over from other donors' samples. Sequencing was carried out using peripheral blood. The CDR3 reads CASSAGGNTEAFF. The CDR3 nucleotides are TGTGCCAGCAGTGCCGGAGGAAACACTGAAGCTTTCTTT.